This T cell receptor beta chain was identified during a study of radiotherapy plus CTLA-4 blockade in lung cancer. Study results and caveats: Increased serum interferon-beta after radiation also reportedly predicted response strongly. TCR clones of tumor origin grew in blood after radiotherapy plus ipilimumab.

Turning to this clone: Antigen unknown.

CDR1 and CDR2 from the germline V gene are SGHRS and YFSETQ. This CDR3 comprises 19 residues. V shed 4 bases and J 0 bases; nucleotides not matched to a gene: 15. The method was immunoSEQ multiplex PCR; TCRdb's version includes in-frame clones alone and lacks a portion of them. The sample yields roughly 14,000 clones, approximately 87% seen once. It was focal radiation plus CTLA-4 blockade with ipilimumab that patients with chemo-refractory metastatic non-small-cell lung cancer received. The sample was peripheral blood, taken from a patient treated with radiotherapy plus ipilimumab. The chain uses TRBV5-1 and TRBJ2-2; 7 bases fit TRBD2. The clonotype originates from a human donor with non-small cell lung cancer that progressed on radiotherapy plus ipilimumab. Some clones in this sample may be carry-over from other donors' samples. This CDR3 reads CASSHRLAGAIANTGELFF. The CDR3 nucleotides read TGCGCCAGCAGCCACCGACTAGCTGGCGCAATCGCGAACACCGGGGAGCTGTTTTTT.